This T cell receptor (beta chain) comes out of a study of T cell changes during pregnancy in multiple sclerosis. Germline CDR1 MNHNY, CDR2 SVGAGI (reference sequence). The CDR3 length is 15 residues. V was clipped by 7 bases and J by 0 bases, with 13 bases between them. TCRdb keeps only in-frame clones here, not all; method: immunoSEQ multiplex PCR. The data hold about 64,000 clones, with over 95% observed a single time. This clone was recorded only once. Sequences were derived from CD8+ T cells from peripheral blood mononuclear cells, sampled after pregnancy. This receptor was identified in a female donor with multiple sclerosis, enrolled in a pregnancy study. J is TRBJ1-3 and V is TRBV6-6; D ambiguous. Here the CDR3 reads CASTSIQFSGNTIYF. The CDR3 nucleotides read TGTGCCAGCACATCCATACAGTTCTCTGGAAACACCATATATTTT.